This is a list of T cell receptor beta chains from one sample in a study of T cells after yellow fever vaccination. TCRdb recomputed calls from the 5' RACE reads with MiXCR, one row per CDR3 protein. The sample yields some 350,000 distinct CDR3 sequences, under 5% seen once. The starting material was PBMCs, obtained 5 days after the yellow fever booster vaccination. The receptors were sampled from a man in his late teens or twenties who received the YFV17D yellow fever vaccine. CDR3s include the opening cysteine and the closing phenylalanine or tryptophan. The D gene is left open where the match is weak. Clone size is given for some rows only: seen once, a few or many times, or a class if the clone is expanded.

DNA: TGCAGTGTTTTGCGGGCAGGGATTGTCGGGGAGCTGTTTTTT; CDR3: CSVLRAGIVGELFF; J: TRBJ2-2; size: many; D: .; V: TRBV20-1
DNA: TGTGCCAGCAGCTTACAGGGGACTCCTAACTATGGCTACACCTTC; CDR3: CASSLQGTPNYGYTF; J: TRBJ1-2; size: .; D: .; V: TRBV7-8
DNA: TGCGCCAGCAGCCCCATCGAGGCCGGGACAGGGCCATCCTATGGCTACACCTTC; CDR3: CASSPIEAGTGPSYGYTF; J: TRBJ1-2; size: many; D: TRBD1; V: TRBV5-1
DNA: TGCGCCAGCAGCATCGGACAGGGGGCCATGAACACTGAAGCTTTCTTT; CDR3: CASSIGQGAMNTEAFF; J: TRBJ1-1; size: .; D: TRBD1; V: TRBV5-1
DNA: TGTGCCAGTAGTTTCTCCCCGGGGGGGACTGAAGCTTTCTTT; CDR3: CASSFSPGGTEAFF; J: TRBJ1-1; size: .; D: .; V: TRBV19
DNA: TGTGCCAGCAGGGGGACTGCAGATAACTATGGCTACACCTTC; CDR3: CASRGTADNYGYTF; J: TRBJ1-2; size: .; D: .; V: TRBV6-5
DNA: TGTGCCAGCAGTGATTCGCCCACAGATACGCAGTATTTT; CDR3: CASSDSPTDTQYF; J: TRBJ2-3; size: many; D: .; V: TRBV6-1
DNA: TGTGCCAGCAGCGTAGCGGCAGGGGTGAGGAATGAGCAGTTCTTC; CDR3: CASSVAAGVRNEQFF; J: TRBJ2-1; size: .; D: .; V: TRBV9
DNA: TGCGCCAGCAGCCAAGACTCGGGGGGTCCCTATGGCTACACCTTC; CDR3: CASSQDSGGPYGYTF; J: TRBJ1-2; size: .; D: .; V: TRBV4-1
DNA: TGTGCCTGGAGCCACAGAGACACCGGGGAGCTGTTTTTT; CDR3: CAWSHRDTGELFF; J: TRBJ2-2; size: .; D: .; V: TRBV30
DNA: TGTGCCAGCAGCTTAAAATTGGGGGGGGACTACAATGAGCAGTTCTTC; CDR3: CASSLKLGGDYNEQFF; J: TRBJ2-1; size: few; D: TRBD2; V: TRBV7-2
DNA: TGTGCCATCAGTGAGGTGAGGTCAGATACGCAGTATTTT; CDR3: CAISEVRSDTQYF; J: TRBJ2-3; size: many; D: .; V: TRBV10-3
DNA: TGCGCCAGCAGCTTGGACGACCCTCGCCTGAACACTGAAGCTTTCTTT; CDR3: CASSLDDPRLNTEAFF; J: TRBJ1-1; size: few; D: .; V: TRBV5-1
DNA: TGCGCCAGCAGCCAAGAGTTCAGGAACACCGGGGAGCTGTTTTTT; CDR3: CASSQEFRNTGELFF; J: TRBJ2-2; size: many; D: .; V: TRBV4-3
DNA: TGCAGTGCCAAGCGGAATGAGCAGTTCTTC; CDR3: CSAKRNEQFF; J: TRBJ2-1; size: many; D: .; V: TRBV20-1
DNA: TGTGCCATCAGTGACCCTTATACAGGAGATCAAAACTATGGCTACACCTTC; CDR3: CAISDPYTGDQNYGYTF; J: TRBJ1-2; size: few; D: .; V: TRBV10-3
DNA: TGTGCCAGCAGCGCTACAGGGGAAGCAGGCACTGAAGCTTTCTTT; CDR3: CASSATGEAGTEAFF; J: TRBJ1-1; size: .; D: TRBD1; V: TRBV9
DNA: TGTGCCAGCACCCTGGGAGGGGGCGGCAATAATTCACCCCTCCACTTT; CDR3: CASTLGGGGNNSPLHF; J: TRBJ1-6; size: .; D: TRBD1; V: TRBV7-2
DNA: TGTGCCAGCAGTCCCGGACAGGGCAACAATGAGCAGTTCTTC; CDR3: CASSPGQGNNEQFF; J: TRBJ2-1; size: many; D: TRBD1; V: TRBV27
DNA: TGTGCCAGCAGCTCGACGAGGGACAGCACTGGAAACACCATATATTTT; CDR3: CASSSTRDSTGNTIYF; J: TRBJ1-3; size: many; D: TRBD1; V: TRBV7-9
DNA: TGTGCCAGCAGTTATAGAGGGGAAGAGACCCAGTACTTC; CDR3: CASSYRGEETQYF; J: TRBJ2-5; size: .; D: .; V: TRBV6-5
DNA: TGTGCCAGCAGTGTGGACAGAATCAACACCGGGGAGCTGTTTTTT; CDR3: CASSVDRINTGELFF; J: TRBJ2-2; size: .; D: .; V: TRBV2
DNA: TGTGCCAGCAGCCCCTCCGGGACCACTGAGTACTTC; CDR3: CASSPSGTTEYF; J: TRBJ2-5; size: .; D: .; V: TRBV27
DNA: TGTGCCAGCAGCTCGACAGGGGGCGGATACAATGAGCAGTTCTTC; CDR3: CASSSTGGGYNEQFF; J: TRBJ2-1; size: .; D: TRBD1; V: TRBV5-5
DNA: TGTGCCAGCAGATCAGGGACTTCCAACACCGGGGAGCTGTTTTTT; CDR3: CASRSGTSNTGELFF; J: TRBJ2-2; size: few; D: .; V: TRBV12-3/TRBV12-4
DNA: TGTGCCAGCAGCCTCCACCTGGGGGCTACAGACACTGAAGCTTTCTTT; CDR3: CASSLHLGATDTEAFF; J: TRBJ1-1; size: .; D: .; V: TRBV6-5
DNA: TGTGCCAGCGAGACCCGACAGGAGCAGTACTTC; CDR3: CASETRQEQYF; J: TRBJ2-7; size: many; D: .; V: TRBV6-2/TRBV6-3
DNA: TGCGCCAGCAGGCCGAGGGACAGCGCCTATAATTCACCCCTCCACTTT; CDR3: CASRPRDSAYNSPLHF; J: TRBJ1-6; size: many; D: TRBD1; V: TRBV5-1